The 25 T cell receptor beta chains presented below share a single source sample, sequenced in a study of blood T cell repertoires in COVID-19. Clones were read by immunoSEQ multiplex PCR, and TCRdb kept only the in-frame ones, dropping some. The data show 190,000 or so clones, 86% seen once. The sequenced sample was PBMCs or T cells enriched from blood (not recorded which). These receptors all stem from a woman aged 25 to 39 who had recovered from COVID-19.

V usage is TRBV5-4 and J usage is TRBJ2-7, with TRBD2 matching 13 bases. Per germline, CDR1 SGHNT and CDR2 YYREEE (reference sequence). V gave up 0 bases and J gave up 8 bases; unmatched junction bases: 2. This CDR3 has 14 residues. CDR3 coding DNA: TGTGCCAGCAGCTTGGTGGGGACTAGCGGGAAGCAGTACTTC. Translated, it gives CASSLVGTSGKQYF. Combining the CDR3 with reference TRBV5-4 and TRBJ2-7 gives the whole variable domain ETGVTQSPTHLIKTRGQQVTLRCSSQSGHNTVSWYQQALGQGPQFIFQYYREEENGRGNFPPRFSGLQFPNYSSELNVNALELDDSALYLCASSLVGTSGKQYFGPGTRLTVT.

The chain couples TRBV11-3 to TRBJ2-3; perhaps TRBD2 as D (5 bases). Germline V gene lookup returns CDR1 SGHNT and CDR2 YENEEA. Trimming removed 1 base from V and 0 bases from J, with 8 bases in between. This CDR3 is 15 amino acids long. The CDR3 region has the DNA TGTGCCAGCAGCTTAGTAGGCGGGAGCACAGATACGCAGTATTTT. The encoded protein is CASSLVGGSTDTQYF.

This chain links TRBV3-1 (or the pseudogene TRBV3-2) with TRBJ2-1; 11 nucleotides agree with TRBD2. This CDR3 is 17 amino acids long. V was pared by 6 bases and J by 0 bases, with 7 bases of the junction left unmatched. CDR1 and CDR2 from the germline V gene are LGHDT and YNNKEL (reference sequence). CDR3 protein: CASRDGLAGSSYNEQFF. Here the CDR3 DNA reads TGTGCCAGCAGGGACGGACTAGCGGGCAGCTCCTACAATGAGCAGTTCTTC.

V usage is TRBV7-3 and J usage is TRBJ1-1, with TRBD1 identical over 9 bases. Germline trimming cut 5 bases from V and 5 bases from J; bases unmatched to any gene: 6. This CDR3 contains 14 residues. Per germline, CDR1 SGHTA and CDR2 FQGTGA. The CDR3 DNA reads TGTGCCAGCAGCGAACAGGGGGCGGTAACTGAAGCTTTCTTT. This gives the protein CASSEQGAVTEAFF.

In nucleotides, the CDR3 is TGTGCCAGCAGTACAGACTGGGAGGAGACCCAGTACTTC. The encoded protein is CASSTDWEETQYF. The chain employs TRBV6-5 and TRBJ2-5, with D possibly being TRBD2 (5 bases). The length of the CDR3 is 13 residues. Germline lookup yields CDR1 MNHEY and CDR2 SVGAGI. Trimming stripped 5 bases from V and 5 bases from J, with 12 bases between.

The chain uses TRBV6-5 and TRBJ2-3; D may be TRBD1 (6 bases). V lost 6 bases and J lost 4, with 11 bases in between. CDR1 and CDR2 (germline): MNHEY, SVGAGI. The CDR3 contains 13 residues. The CDR3 region is CASSFTGPDTQYF. DNA for the CDR3: TGTGCCAGCAGCTTTACAGGGCCAGATACGCAGTATTTT.

This clone was seen a single time. The chain combines TRBV5-1 with TRBJ1-2; 9 bases fit TRBD1. Germline CDR1 is SGHRS and CDR2 is YFSETQ. The V gene end was trimmed by 7 bases and the J gene end by 8 bases; junction bases not matched to a gene: 9. The CDR3 loop spans 13 amino acids. The CDR3 loop is CASSRGTGNGYTF. For the CDR3, the DNA is TGCGCCAGCTCTAGGGGGACAGGGAACGGCTACACCTTC. The complete variable domain, with remaining parts taken from reference TRBV5-1 and TRBJ1-2, reads KAGVTQTPRYLIKTRGQQVTLSCSPISGHRSVSWYQQTPGQGLQFLFEYFSETQRNKGNFPGRFSGRQFSNSRSEMNVSTLELGDSALYLCASSRGTGNGYTFGSGTRLTVV.

This clone has only one observation. The CDR3: CASFEPQGNQPQHF. CDR3 sequence (DNA): TGTGCCAGCTTCGAACCGCAGGGTAATCAGCCCCAGCATTTT. V is TRBV28 and J is TRBJ1-5; D may be TRBD1 (5 bases). V was cut by 8 bases and J by 4 bases, with 15 bases left in between. This CDR3 region has 14 residues. Germline CDR1 and CDR2: MDHEN and SYDVKM.

The genes are TRBV29-1 and TRBJ2-4, with TRBD2 identical over 10 bases. V lost 4 bases and J lost 13; bases outside the gene matches: 7. This CDR3 spans 12 amino acids. Germline V lookup: CDR1 SQVTM, CDR2 ANQGSEA. Here the CDR3 reads CSVGLLAGPQYF. CDR3 nucleotides: TGCAGCGTTGGGTTACTAGCGGGACCCCAGTACTTC.

The chain joins TRBV28 to TRBJ2-1; D uncertain. CDR1 and CDR2 from the germline V gene are MDHEN and SYDVKM. Between the trimmed V and J ends, which lost 10 bases and 5 bases, there was a span of 6 bases. The CDR3 totals 10 residues. The CDR3 sequence: CATRDNEQFF. The CDR3 coding sequence is TGTGCCACCCGAGACAATGAGCAGTTCTTC.

The chain combines TRBV5-1 with TRBJ1-1, with D tentatively TRBD1 (6 bases). The CDR3 has 14 amino acids. Germline loops: CDR1 SGHRS, CDR2 YFSETQ. V lost 0 bases and J lost 8, with 14 bases in between. The CDR3 reads CASSLARGGIEAFF. DNA of the CDR3: TGCGCCAGCAGCTTGGCGCGGGGGGGCATAGAAGCTTTCTTT.

The sample holds one count of this clone. The chain is built from TRBV2 and TRBJ1-1; tentatively, D is TRBD1 (5 bases). V was trimmed by 5 bases and J by 5 bases, leaving 12 bases between them. The CDR3 runs to 13 residues. Germline V gene sequence: CDR1 SNHLY, CDR2 FYNNEI. CDR3 sequence: CASSQGTSTEAFF. The CDR3 nucleotides are TGTGCCAGCAGTCAGGGTACGAGTACTGAAGCTTTCTTT.

This chain uses TRBV4-1 with TRBJ2-2, with D possibly being TRBD2 (6 bases). CDR3 length: 15 amino acids. The germline V gene encodes CDR1 MGHRA and CDR2 YSYEKL. The V gene lost 6 bases and the J gene lost 1 base, with 12 bases spanning the gap. CDR3 amino acids: CASSGGGLNTGELFF. For the CDR3, the DNA is TGCGCCAGCAGTGGAGGAGGGCTGAACACCGGGGAGCTGTTTTTT.

The chain employs TRBV6-2 or TRBV6-3 and TRBJ2-1; no clear D. V lost 0 bases to trimming and J lost 5 bases, with 5 bases between them. The germline V gene has CDR1 MNHEY and CDR2 SVGEGT. The CDR3 spans 13 residues. CDR3 loop: CASSYSTNNEQFF. The CDR3 coding sequence is TGTGCCAGCAGTTACTCAACTAACAATGAGCAGTTCTTC.

The chain carries TRBV13 and TRBJ2-7; weak D call: TRBD1 (6 bases). CDR3 length: 14 residues. CDR1 and CDR2 (germline): PRHDT, FYEKMQ (reference sequence). The V end was cut by 5 bases, the J end by 3 bases, with 14 bases between. CDR3 residues: CASSPRDKYYEQYF. The CDR3 nucleotides are TGTGCCAGCAGCCCCCGGGACAAGTACTACGAGCAGTACTTC.

In DNA, the CDR3 is TGTGCCAGCAGTAGAGCGGGAGGTACGGAGACCCAGTACTTC. Translated: CASSRAGGTETQYF. The V gene is TRBV28, the J gene TRBJ2-5; 9 nucleotides agree with TRBD2. The V gene end was trimmed by 5 bases and the J gene end by 5 bases; junction bases not matched to a gene: 6. Germline-derived CDR1 and CDR2 are MDHEN and SYDVKM. This CDR3 has 14 residues. Full variable domain (rest looked up from reference TRBV28 and TRBJ2-5): DVKVTQSSRYLVKRTGEKVFLECVQDMDHENMFWYRQDPGLGLRLIYFSYDVKMKEKGDIPEGYSVSREKKERFSLILESASTNQTSMYLCASSRAGGTETQYFGPGTRLLVL.

CDR3 region: CASAGTGGQPQHF. CDR3 in DNA: TGTGCCAGCGCCGGGACAGGGGGTCAGCCCCAGCATTTT. The gene calls are TRBV7-9 and TRBJ1-5; TRBD1 matches at 11 bases. The CDR3 contains 13 residues. V was clipped by 8 bases and J by 6 bases; unmatched bases: 3. Germline V lookup: CDR1 SEHNR, CDR2 FQNEAQ (reference sequence).

V gene TRBV28 combines with J gene TRBJ1-2; 12 nucleotides agree with TRBD1. V lost 2 bases and J lost 8; bases outside the gene matches: 9. CDR1 is MDHEN and CDR2 is SYDVKM in the germline V gene. The CDR3 sequence is 16 residues long. The chain's CDR3 is CASSLVGTGGLGGYTF. CDR3 in DNA: TGTGCCAGCAGTTTAGTCGGGACAGGGGGCCTCGGGGGCTACACCTTC.

The chain has TRBV18 and TRBJ2-3, with a tentative D call TRBD2 (6 bases). V lost 3 bases and J 6 bases, leaving 7 bases between the germline ends. The CDR3 has 12 amino acids. Germline-derived CDR1 and CDR2 are KGHSH and LQKENI. CDR3 loop: CASSPRGDTQYF. DNA of the CDR3: TGTGCCAGCTCACCCCGGGGGGATACGCAGTATTTT. The full variable domain, rest sourced from reference TRBV18 and TRBJ2-3, is NAGVMQNPRHLVRRRGQEARLRCSPMKGHSHVYWYRQLPEEGLKFMVYLQKENIIDESGMPKERFSAEFPKEGPSILRIQQVVRGDSAAYFCASSPRGDTQYFGPGTRLTVL.

This CDR3 is CASSLLTSGHYEQYF. DNA of the CDR3: TGTGCCAGCAGCCTCCTGACTAGCGGACACTACGAGCAGTACTTC. V gene TRBV5-8 combines with J gene TRBJ2-7; 9 bases align to TRBD2. The CDR3 is made up of 15 amino acids. J lost 3 bases, V lost 4 bases, and 8 bases had no gene match. Germline V lookup: CDR1 SGHTS, CDR2 YDEGEE.

The gene calls are TRBV6-5 and TRBJ2-7; 10 bases map to TRBD1. Per the germline V gene, CDR1 is MNHEY and CDR2 is SVGAGI. The CDR3 is made up of 14 amino acids. The V segment lost 5 bases and the J segment 6 bases; nucleotides outside the gene matches: 7. CDR3 sequence: CASSIVGQGFEQYF. The CDR3, as DNA: TGTGCCAGCAGTATCGTGGGACAGGGGTTCGAGCAGTACTTC.

The chain links TRBV11-2 to TRBJ2-5, with 10 bases that match TRBD2. Looked up from germline, CDR1 is SGHAT and CDR2 is FQNNGV. The CDR3 totals 17 residues. V was clipped by 1 base and J by 2 bases; unmatched bases: 7. CDR3 residues: CASSLGGLAGAQETQYF. CDR3 coding DNA: TGTGCCAGCAGCTTAGGCGGGCTAGCGGGAGCGCAAGAGACCCAGTACTTC.

V is TRBV28 and J is TRBJ2-3; D possibly corresponds to TRBD1 (6 bases). Germline CDR1 is MDHEN and CDR2 is SYDVKM. V was cut by 1 base and J by 4 bases, with 24 bases left in between. The CDR3 runs to 19 residues. The CDR3 spells CASSLSGWSSRRGSDTQYF. The CDR3 DNA reads TGTGCCAGCAGTTTATCAGGGTGGAGTAGCAGAAGGGGGTCAGATACGCAGTATTTT.

The chain uses TRBV28 and TRBJ2-1, with D tentatively TRBD2 (6 bases). CDR1 and CDR2 from the germline V gene are MDHEN and SYDVKM. V was pared by 3 bases and J by 7 bases, with 16 bases between. The CDR3 extends over 15 amino acids. CDR3 protein: CASSFLGGVFNEQFF. The CDR3 DNA sequence: TGTGCCAGCAGTTTCCTTGGCGGGGTCTTTAATGAGCAGTTCTTC.

The chain links TRBV6-5 to TRBJ2-1, with no clear D. V was clipped by 0 bases and J by 9 bases, with 9 bases between them. The CDR3 totals 13 residues. Germline V CDR1 and CDR2: MNHEY, SVGAGI. The CDR3 loop reads CASSYSATAEQFF. The CDR3 nucleotides are TGTGCCAGCAGTTACTCGGCAACAGCTGAGCAGTTCTTC.